Listed below are T cell receptor beta chains from one sample, sequenced in a study of identical twins. Each CDR3 protein gets one entry after TCRdb re-called the 5' RACE reads with MiXCR. The profile shows roughly 1.6 million distinct CDR3 sequences, about 32% of them singletons. The sequenced sample consisted of cord blood. The receptors stem from a newborn girl in good health. The conserved cysteine and the conserved F or W are not part of the CDR3 here. The D gene is left open where the match is weak. Expanded clones get a size class; other rows say once, few or many, or leave the size out.

>.|TRBV5-1|TRBJ1-2|.
ASSLDEETVYGYT
>.|TRBV6-1|TRBJ1-6|TRBD1
ASRAGTGGNSPLH
>.|TRBV15|TRBJ2-2|.
ATSRFSGELF
>.|TRBV27|TRBJ2-1|TRBD2
ASSRTSGKGAYNEQF
>.|TRBV29-1|TRBJ2-3|TRBD1
SFPGTGVDTQY
>.|TRBV2|TRBJ1-1|.
ASSEARQGYTEAL
>.|TRBV20-1|TRBJ1-5|.
SARDEWGVGGNQPQH
>few|TRBV4-1|TRBJ1-1|.
ASSRRGAPAEAF
>few|TRBV20-1|TRBJ2-1|.
SARHTWLAGDNEQF
>.|TRBV4-1|TRBJ2-6|TRBD2
ASSQDVIWERGAVSGANVLT
>few|TRBV4-1|TRBJ2-3|.
ASSQSVTDTQY
>few|TRBV25-1|TRBJ2-3|TRBD2
ASRGLAGLTDTQY
>few|TRBV12-3/TRBV12-4|TRBJ1-2|.
ASSPGTRGYT
>.|TRBV20-1|TRBJ2-3|.
SANSGATDTQY
>.|TRBV6-6|TRBJ2-1|TRBD2
ASSQRGGRYNEQF
>few|TRBV4-2|TRBJ1-4|.
ASSQDHTTNEKLF
>.|TRBV20-1|TRBJ1-5|.
SAKRGGQPQH
>few|TRBV11-2|TRBJ2-5|.
ASSSGYSAQETQY
>few|TRBV10-3|TRBJ1-5|TRBD1
AISEFGTAGNQPQH
>few|TRBV2|.|.
ASSEEGTQY
>once|TRBV5-1|TRBJ2-1|.
ASSPREGSSSNEQF
>.|TRBV6-1|TRBJ1-1|.
ASSLRARRNTEAF
>.|TRBV7-8|TRBJ1-2|TRBD1
ASSQGQGSSNYGYT
>.|TRBV10-3|TRBJ1-4|.
AISEDREKLF
>few|TRBV6-6|TRBJ2-6|TRBD2
ASSYSSGGANVLT
>.|TRBV12-3/TRBV12-4|TRBJ1-2|.
ASSLGGGKWGSTYGYT
>few|TRBV20-1|TRBJ2-3|TRBD2
SAANSGSPTDTQY
>few|TRBV15|TRBJ1-4|.
ATSSVTATNEKLF
>.|TRBV7-9|TRBJ1-5|.
ASSLGDRTNQPQH
>.|TRBV20-1|TRBJ2-3|.
SATRGTQY
>.|TRBV20-1|TRBJ2-7|.
SARDYRGGIPKGQY
>.|TRBV29-1|TRBJ2-3|.
SVDSGSGTDTQY
>few|TRBV28|TRBJ2-3|.
ASSLAGARADTQY
>.|TRBV27|TRBJ2-5|TRBD1
ASSFQTRGSQY
>few|TRBV7-2|TRBJ2-7|.
ASSLVTTSRDEQY
>.|TRBV14|TRBJ2-1|.
ASSQDRAESSYNEQF
>.|TRBV4-1|TRBJ2-3|TRBD2
ASSQLGLAGGTISTDTQY
>once|TRBV6-1|TRBJ2-7|.
ASSAWAGPYEQY
>.|TRBV6-5|TRBJ2-1|.
ASSYQAGASYNEQF
>.|TRBV11-1|TRBJ2-6|.
ASSPPRVFHSGANVLT
>.|TRBV28|TRBJ2-1|.
TSARPPYNEQF
>many|TRBV9|TRBJ2-3|.
ASSPASGPTDTQY
>.|TRBV2|TRBJ2-2|.
ASRRTLGAGELF
>.|TRBV28|TRBJ2-1|TRBD1
ASSSTGWSYNEQF
>few|TRBV29-1|TRBJ1-1|.
SVEPLFPPEAF
>.|TRBV5-5|TRBJ1-1|.
ASSAGAALNTEAF
>.|TRBV20-1|TRBJ2-7|.
SARDYERFGEQY
>.|TRBV20-1|TRBJ2-3|TRBD2
VSGGGIGDTQY
>.|TRBV12-3/TRBV12-4|TRBJ1-1|.
ASSLATDRRNTEAF
>.|TRBV10-3|TRBJ2-6|.
AISEFTGTGANVLT
>once|TRBV20-1|TRBJ2-1|.
SALQAGVHNEQF
>few|TRBV6-6|TRBJ2-7|TRBD1
ASGRHRGKGEQY
>.|TRBV2|TRBJ2-7|.
ASSEPTGPGDEQY
>few|TRBV5-6|TRBJ2-3|.
ASSLLFGAHTDTQY
>few|TRBV10-2|TRBJ2-7|.
ASSESPGAYEQY
>many|TRBV11-2|TRBJ2-1|.
ASSLGVGEQF
>few|TRBV20-1|TRBJ1-5|.
SARYSRENQPQH